This TCR beta chain is drawn from a study of blood T cell repertoires in COVID-19. Method: immunoSEQ multiplex PCR; TCRdb's copy keeps in-frame clones and lacks some. The table has some 46,000 clones, 88% seen once. V was shortened by 4 bases and J by 6 bases, with 12 bases between the two germline ends. Per the germline V gene, CDR1 is MNHNY and CDR2 is SVGAGI (reference sequence). There are 13 residues in the CDR3. This chain joins TRBV6-6 and TRBJ1-1; unclear D gene. The sequence derives from a man aged 50-59 years with acute or convalescent COVID-19. Source material: peripheral blood. Written as DNA, the CDR3 is TGTGCCAGCAGTTTTGGGCAGGAGGCTGAAGCTTTCTTT. This encodes CASSFGQEAEAFF.